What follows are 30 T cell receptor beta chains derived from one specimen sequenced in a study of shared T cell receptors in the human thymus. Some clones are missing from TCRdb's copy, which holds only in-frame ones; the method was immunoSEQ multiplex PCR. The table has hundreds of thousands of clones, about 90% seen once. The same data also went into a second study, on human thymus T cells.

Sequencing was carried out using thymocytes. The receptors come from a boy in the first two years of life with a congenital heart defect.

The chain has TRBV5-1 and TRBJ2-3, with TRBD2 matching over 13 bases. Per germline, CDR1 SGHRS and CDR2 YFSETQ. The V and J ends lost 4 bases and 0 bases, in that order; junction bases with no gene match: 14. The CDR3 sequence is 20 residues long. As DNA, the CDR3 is TGCGCCAGCAGCCCAAGGACTAGCGGGGGTGATAGTTCTAGCACAGATACGCAGTATTTT. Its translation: CASSPRTSGGDSSSTDTQYF. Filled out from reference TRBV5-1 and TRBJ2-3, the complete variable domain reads KAGVTQTPRYLIKTRGQQVTLSCSPISGHRSVSWYQQTPGQGLQFLFEYFSETQRNKGNFPGRFSGRQFSNSRSEMNVSTLELGDSALYLCASSPRTSGGDSSSTDTQYFGPGTRLTVL.

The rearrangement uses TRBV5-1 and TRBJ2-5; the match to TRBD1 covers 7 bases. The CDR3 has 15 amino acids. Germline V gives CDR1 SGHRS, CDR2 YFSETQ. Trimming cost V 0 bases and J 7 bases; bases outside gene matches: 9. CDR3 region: CASSLVWQGVVTQYF. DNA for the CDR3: TGCGCCAGCAGCTTGGTTTGGCAGGGGGTCGTGACCCAGTACTTC. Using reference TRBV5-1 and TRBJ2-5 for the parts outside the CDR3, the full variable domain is KAGVTQTPRYLIKTRGQQVTLSCSPISGHRSVSWYQQTPGQGLQFLFEYFSETQRNKGNFPGRFSGRQFSNSRSEMNVSTLELGDSALYLCASSLVWQGVVTQYFGPGTRLLVL.

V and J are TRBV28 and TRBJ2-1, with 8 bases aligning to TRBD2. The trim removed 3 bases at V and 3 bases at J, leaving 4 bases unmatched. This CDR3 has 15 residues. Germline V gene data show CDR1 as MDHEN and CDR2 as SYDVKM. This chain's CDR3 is CASSFPGGFYNEQFF. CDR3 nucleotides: TGTGCCAGCAGTTTTCCGGGGGGGTTCTACAATGAGCAGTTCTTC.

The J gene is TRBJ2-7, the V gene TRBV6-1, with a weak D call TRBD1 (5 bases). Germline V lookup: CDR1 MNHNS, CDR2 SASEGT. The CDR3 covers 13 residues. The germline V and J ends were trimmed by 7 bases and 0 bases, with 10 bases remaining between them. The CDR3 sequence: CASTKGPSYEQYF. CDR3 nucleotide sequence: TGTGCCAGCACGAAGGGGCCCTCCTACGAGCAGTACTTC.

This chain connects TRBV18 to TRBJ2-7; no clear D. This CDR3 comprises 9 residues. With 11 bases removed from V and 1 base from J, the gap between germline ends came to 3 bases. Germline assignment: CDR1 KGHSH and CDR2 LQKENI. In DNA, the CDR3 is TGTGCCCGTTCCTACGAGCAGTACTTC. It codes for CARSYEQYF.

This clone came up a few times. This CDR3 reads CASSHRRRANTEAFF. The DNA for the CDR3 is TGCGCCAGCAGCCACCGTAGGCGGGCTAACACTGAAGCTTTCTTT. The chain carries TRBV4-3 and TRBJ1-1; D gene unclear. Trimming removed 3 bases from V and 2 bases from J, with 13 bases in between. The length of the CDR3 is 15 residues. Germline loops: CDR1 LGHNA, CDR2 YSLEER.

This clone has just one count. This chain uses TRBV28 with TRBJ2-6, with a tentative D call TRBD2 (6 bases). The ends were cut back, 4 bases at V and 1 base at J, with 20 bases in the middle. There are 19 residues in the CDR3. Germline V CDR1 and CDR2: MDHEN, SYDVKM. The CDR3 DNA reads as TGTGCCAGCAGTTCACATACCGGGACTGTCCCATCTGGGGCCAACGTCCTGACTTTC. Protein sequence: CASSSHTGTVPSGANVLTF.

CDR3 DNA sequence: TGTGCCAGCAGCTTATCCCCCCCAGTCTACGAGCAGTACTTC. Its protein is CASSLSPPVYEQYF. V usage is TRBV7-2 and J usage is TRBJ2-7; no firm D call. The CDR3 loop spans 14 amino acids. V was clipped by 2 bases and J by 3 bases, with 11 bases between them. Germline values: CDR1 SGHTA, CDR2 FQGNSA. The whole variable domain, remainder taken from reference TRBV7-2 and TRBJ2-7, is GAGVSQSPSNKVTEKGKDVELRCDPISGHTALYWYRQSLGQGLEFLIYFQGNSAPDKSGLPSDRFSAERTGGSVSTLTIQRTQQEDSAVYLCASSLSPPVYEQYFGPGTRLTVT.

Here the CDR3 reads CASSEGDRALYEQYF. The CDR3 coding sequence is TGTGCCAGCAGCGAGGGGGACAGGGCCCTATACGAGCAGTACTTC. The rearrangement joins TRBV9 to TRBJ2-7, with 9 positions matching TRBD1. The germline V gene has CDR1 SGDLS and CDR2 YYNGEE. The CDR3 runs 15 residues. With 3 bases clipped from V and 4 bases from J, the junction kept 8 bases outside the gene matches.

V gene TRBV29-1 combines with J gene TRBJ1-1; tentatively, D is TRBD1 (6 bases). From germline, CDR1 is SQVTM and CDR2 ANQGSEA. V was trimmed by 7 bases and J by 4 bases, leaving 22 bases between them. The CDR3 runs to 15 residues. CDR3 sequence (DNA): TGCAGCGCTACACAGGGTTTACAATGGGGCACTGAAGCTTTCTTT. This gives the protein CSATQGLQWGTEAFF.

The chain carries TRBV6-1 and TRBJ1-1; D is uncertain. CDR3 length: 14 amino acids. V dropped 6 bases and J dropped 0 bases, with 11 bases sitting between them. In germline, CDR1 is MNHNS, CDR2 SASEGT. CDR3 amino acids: CASRSLGVNTEAFF. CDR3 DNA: TGTGCCAGCAGGTCACTCGGGGTGAACACTGAAGCTTTCTTT.

The CDR3 nucleotides are TGCGCCAGCAGCGCAAAGGGTGCACCAAGGGGGAAACACAATGAGCAGTTCTTC. This gives the protein CASSAKGAPRGKHNEQFF. The rearrangement joins TRBV4-1 to TRBJ2-1; D perhaps matches TRBD1 (6 bases). Germline CDR1 reads MGHRA; CDR2 reads YSYEKL. This CDR3 comprises 18 residues. Trimming pared 5 bases from V and 5 bases from J, leaving 25 bases between.

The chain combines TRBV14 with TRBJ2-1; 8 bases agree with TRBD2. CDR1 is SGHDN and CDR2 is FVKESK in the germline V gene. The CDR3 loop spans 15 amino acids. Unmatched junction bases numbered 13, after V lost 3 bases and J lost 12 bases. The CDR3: CASSHAGGGTGWQFF. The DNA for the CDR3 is TGTGCCAGCAGCCATGCGGGGGGAGGGACGGGTTGGCAGTTCTTC. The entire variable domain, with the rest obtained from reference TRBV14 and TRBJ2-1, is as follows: EAGVTQFPSHSVIEKGQTVTLRCDPISGHDNLYWYRRVMGKEIKFLLHFVKESKQDESGMPNNRFLAERTGGTYSTLKVQPAELEDSGVYFCASSHAGGGTGWQFFGPGTRLTVL.

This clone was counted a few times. The CDR3 sequence is CASSRNRGQEGYTF. The CDR3 region has the DNA TGTGCCAGCAGCAGAAACAGGGGGCAAGAAGGCTACACCTTC. The chain links TRBV7-2 to TRBJ1-2; 9 positions agree with TRBD1. V shed 5 bases, J shed 8 bases, and the junction held 9 bases outside the gene matches. CDR1 is SGHTA, CDR2 FQGNSA, per germline. The CDR3 is 14 amino acids.

The CDR3 loop reads CASSFRFRQGQAYEQYF. In DNA, the CDR3 is TGTGCCAGCAGTTTCCGATTTCGACAGGGGCAGGCTTACGAGCAGTACTTC. The V and J genes are TRBV28 and TRBJ2-7; 8 bases match TRBD1. The V and J ends lost 3 bases and 4 bases, in that order; junction bases with no gene match: 14. Germline CDR1 MDHEN, CDR2 SYDVKM. This CDR3 spans 17 amino acids.

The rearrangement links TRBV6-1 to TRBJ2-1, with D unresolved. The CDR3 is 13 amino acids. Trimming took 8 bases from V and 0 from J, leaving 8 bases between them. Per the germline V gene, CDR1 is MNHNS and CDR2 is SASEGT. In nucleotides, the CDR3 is TGTGCCAGCTTCTCTAACTCCTACAATGAGCAGTTCTTC. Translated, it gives CASFSNSYNEQFF.

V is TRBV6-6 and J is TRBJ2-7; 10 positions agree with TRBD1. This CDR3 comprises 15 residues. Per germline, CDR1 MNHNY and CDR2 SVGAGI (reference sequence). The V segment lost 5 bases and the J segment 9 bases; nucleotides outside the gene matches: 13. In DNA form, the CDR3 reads TGTGCCAGCAGTCTCTTGACAGGGGGCCCGGTGGGGCAGTACTTC. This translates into CASSLLTGGPVGQYF.

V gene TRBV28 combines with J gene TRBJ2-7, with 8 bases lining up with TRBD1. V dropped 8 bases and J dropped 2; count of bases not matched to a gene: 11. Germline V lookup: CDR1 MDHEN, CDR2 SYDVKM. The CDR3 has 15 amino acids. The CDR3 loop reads CASPRTGHSTYEQYF. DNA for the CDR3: TGTGCCAGCCCCAGGACAGGGCACTCCACCTACGAGCAGTACTTC.

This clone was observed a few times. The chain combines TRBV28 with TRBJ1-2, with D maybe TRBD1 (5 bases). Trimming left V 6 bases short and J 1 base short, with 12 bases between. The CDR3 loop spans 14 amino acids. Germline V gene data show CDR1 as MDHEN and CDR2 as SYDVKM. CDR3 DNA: TGTGCCAGCAGAACGACAGTCAATAACTATGGCTACACCTTC. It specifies CASRTTVNNYGYTF.

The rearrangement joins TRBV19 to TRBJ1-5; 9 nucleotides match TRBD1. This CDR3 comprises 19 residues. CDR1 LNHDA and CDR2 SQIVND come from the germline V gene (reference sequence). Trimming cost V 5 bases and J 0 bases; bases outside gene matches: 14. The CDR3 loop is CASSLRDRALQNSNQPQHF. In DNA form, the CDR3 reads TGTGCCAGTAGTCTCAGGGACAGGGCCCTACAAAATAGCAATCAGCCCCAGCATTTT.

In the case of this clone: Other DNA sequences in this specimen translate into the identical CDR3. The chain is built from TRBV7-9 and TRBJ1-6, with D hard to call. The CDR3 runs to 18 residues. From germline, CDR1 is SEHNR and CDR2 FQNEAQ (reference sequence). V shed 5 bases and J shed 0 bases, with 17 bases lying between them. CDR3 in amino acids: CASSPGFAASSYNSPLHF. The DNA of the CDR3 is TGTGCCAGCAGCCCCGGTTTTGCAGCTAGCTCCTATAATTCACCCCTCCACTTT.

This CDR3 reads CASSLDLGAAYEQYF. CDR3 nucleotides: TGTGCCAGCAGCTTAGATCTTGGGGCCGCCTACGAGCAGTACTTC. The chain couples TRBV11-2 to TRBJ2-7; D perhaps matches TRBD1 (5 bases). The CDR3 consists of 15 residues. CDR1 SGHAT and CDR2 FQNNGV come from the germline V gene. V shed 0 bases and J shed 2 bases, with 11 bases lying between them.

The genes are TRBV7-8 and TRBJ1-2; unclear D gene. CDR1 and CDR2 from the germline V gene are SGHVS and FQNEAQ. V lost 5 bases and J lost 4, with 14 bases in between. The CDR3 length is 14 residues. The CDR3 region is CASSPFLSGYGYTF. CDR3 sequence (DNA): TGTGCCAGCAGCCCGTTCTTAAGCGGCTATGGCTACACCTTC.

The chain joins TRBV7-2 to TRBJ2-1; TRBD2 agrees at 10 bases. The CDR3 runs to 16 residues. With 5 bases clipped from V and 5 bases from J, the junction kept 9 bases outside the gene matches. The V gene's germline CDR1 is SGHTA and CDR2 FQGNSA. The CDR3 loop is CASSRHSGGWDNEQFF. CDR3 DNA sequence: TGTGCCAGCAGCCGACATAGCGGGGGGTGGGACAATGAGCAGTTCTTC.

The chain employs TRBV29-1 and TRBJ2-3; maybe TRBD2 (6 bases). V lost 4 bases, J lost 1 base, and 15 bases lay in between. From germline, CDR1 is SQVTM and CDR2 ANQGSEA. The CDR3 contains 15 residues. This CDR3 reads CSVGMEGGGTDTQYF. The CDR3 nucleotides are TGCAGCGTTGGGATGGAAGGAGGGGGCACAGATACGCAGTATTTT.

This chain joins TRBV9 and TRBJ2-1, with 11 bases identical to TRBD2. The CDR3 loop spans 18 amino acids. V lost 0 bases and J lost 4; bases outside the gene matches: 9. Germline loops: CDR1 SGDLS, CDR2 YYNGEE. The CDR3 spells CASSVEVIAGGPYNEQFF. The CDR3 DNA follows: TGTGCCAGCAGCGTAGAGGTGATAGCGGGAGGGCCATACAATGAGCAGTTCTTC.

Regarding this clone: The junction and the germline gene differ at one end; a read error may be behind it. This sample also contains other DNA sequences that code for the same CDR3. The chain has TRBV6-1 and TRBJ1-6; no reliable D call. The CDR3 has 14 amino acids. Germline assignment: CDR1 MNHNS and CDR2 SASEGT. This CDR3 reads CASSEESYNSPLHF. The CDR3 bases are TGTGCCAGCAGTGAGGAGTCCTATAATTCCCCCCTCCACTTT.

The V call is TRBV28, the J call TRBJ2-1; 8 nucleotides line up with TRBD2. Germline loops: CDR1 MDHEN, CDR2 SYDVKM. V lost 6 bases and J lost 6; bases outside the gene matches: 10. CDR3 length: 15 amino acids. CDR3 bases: TGTGCCAGCAGCCTCCCCGGGACTAGTCCCAATGAGCAGTTCTTC. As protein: CASSLPGTSPNEQFF.

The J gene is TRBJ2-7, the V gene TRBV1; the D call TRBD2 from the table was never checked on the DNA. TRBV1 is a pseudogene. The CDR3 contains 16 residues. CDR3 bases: TGCACCAGCAGCCAAGAGTTGCGGGGGGTAAATATGAAGCAGTACTTC. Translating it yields CTSSQELRGVNMKQYF.

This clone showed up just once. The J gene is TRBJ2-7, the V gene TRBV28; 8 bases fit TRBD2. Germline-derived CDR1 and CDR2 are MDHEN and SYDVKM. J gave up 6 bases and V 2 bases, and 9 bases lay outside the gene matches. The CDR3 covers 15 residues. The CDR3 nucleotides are TGTGCCAGCAGTTTAGGGGGCCCCCGGGGGGGCGAGCAGTACTTC. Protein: CASSLGGPRGGEQYF.